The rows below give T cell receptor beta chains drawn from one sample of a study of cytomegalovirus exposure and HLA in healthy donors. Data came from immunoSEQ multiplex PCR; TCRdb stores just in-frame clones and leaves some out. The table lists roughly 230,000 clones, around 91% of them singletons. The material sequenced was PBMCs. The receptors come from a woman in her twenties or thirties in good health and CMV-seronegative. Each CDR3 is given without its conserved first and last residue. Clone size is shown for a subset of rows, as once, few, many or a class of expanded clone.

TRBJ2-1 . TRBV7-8 ASSPLVTRDWKRNEQF
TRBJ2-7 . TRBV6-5 ASRGSGAGSYEQY
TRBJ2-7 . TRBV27 ASSLVGQVNEQY
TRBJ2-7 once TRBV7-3 ASSLGTSGSYEQY
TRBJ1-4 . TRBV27 ASSLGAGSNEKLF
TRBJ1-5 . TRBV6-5 ASSLVTGNQPQH
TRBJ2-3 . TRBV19 ASSKGGNHNTDTQY
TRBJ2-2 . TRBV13 ASSTGLAGDGGELF
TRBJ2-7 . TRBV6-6 ASRRDNIRNSYEQY
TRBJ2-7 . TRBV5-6 ASSLVGGSYEQY
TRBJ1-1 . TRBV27 ASRSEVGTEAF
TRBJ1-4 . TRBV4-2 ASSQDLWGRDDEKLF
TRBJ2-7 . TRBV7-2 ASSLWGEHEQY
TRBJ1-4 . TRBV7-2 ASSWQFATNEKLF
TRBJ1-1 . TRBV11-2 ASRGPWNTEAF
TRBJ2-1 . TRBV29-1 SAQGGDRGYNEQF
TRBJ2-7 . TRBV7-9 ASSSTRDISSYEQY
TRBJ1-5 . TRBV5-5 ASSGRRPQH
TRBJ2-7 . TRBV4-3 ASSQEAGLAVYEQY
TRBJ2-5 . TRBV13 ASSFGTSGQETQY
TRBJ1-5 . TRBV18 ASSRQGAMQPQH
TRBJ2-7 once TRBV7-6 ASSLGVRQGAVEQY
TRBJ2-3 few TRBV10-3 ATRLDSTDTQY
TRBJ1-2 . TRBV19 ASSFGQGYGYT
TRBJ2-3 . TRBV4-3 ASSRGQWVGTDTQY
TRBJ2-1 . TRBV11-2 ASSSGGSWNEQF
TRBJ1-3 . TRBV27 ASSRSGTGGGNTIY
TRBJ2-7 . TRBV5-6 ASSLSGPSEQY
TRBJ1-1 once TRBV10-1 ASSEVSEMNTEAF